This is a list of T cell receptor beta chains from one sample in a study of cytomegalovirus exposure and HLA in healthy donors. The repertoire was sequenced with immunoSEQ multiplex PCR; TCRdb's copy has only in-frame clones and lacks some. Recorded for this sample: roughly 120,000 clones. Material for sequencing was PBMCs. All receptors come from a man younger than 35 in good health and CMV-seronegative. CDR3s include the opening cysteine and the closing phenylalanine or tryptophan. The D gene is left open where the match is weak.

TRBJ2-6	.	TRBV18	CASSLLGRSSGANVLTF	TGTGCCAGCTCCCTGCTGGGGAGAAGCTCTGGGGCCAACGTCCTGACTTTC
TRBJ1-3	.	TRBV11-1	CASSPTGLSGNTIYF	TGTGCCAGCAGCCCGACAGGACTCTCTGGAAACACCATATATTTT
TRBJ1-3	.	TRBV27	CASSPRAGNTIYF	TGTGCCAGCAGCCCCAGGGCTGGAAACACCATATATTTT
TRBJ2-7	.	TRBV6-5	CASSYSGTSYEQYF	TGTGCCAGCAGTTACTCGGGCACCTCCTACGAGCAGTACTTC
TRBJ2-1	TRBD1	TRBV4-1	CASSRGQGPSREDEQFF	TGCGCCAGCAGCCGGGGACAGGGCCCCTCTCGTGAGGATGAGCAGTTCTTC
TRBJ2-4	.	TRBV6-4	CASSDRSGDIQYF	TGTGCCAGCAGTGACCGCTCAGGGGACATTCAGTACTTC
TRBJ1-2	.	TRBV5-1	CASSFDAPKGGYTF	TGCGCCAGCAGCTTCGATGCGCCTAAGGGGGGCTACACCTTC
TRBJ2-1	.	TRBV14	CASSSKRSRRWSYNEQFF	TGTGCCAGCAGCTCCAAAAGGTCCAGGCGATGGTCTTACAATGAGCAGTTCTTC
TRBJ2-5	TRBD2	TRBV5-4	CASSLPGLDQETQYF	TGTGCCAGCAGCCTACCCGGACTAGATCAAGAGACCCAGTACTTC
TRBJ2-7	TRBD1	TRBV5-1	CASHNQGASYEQYF	TGCGCCAGCCACAACCAGGGGGCAAGCTACGAGCAGTACTTC
TRBJ1-4	TRBD1	TRBV5-6	CASSLAWDRESLFF	TGTGCCAGCAGCTTGGCTTGGGACAGGGAGAGTCTGTTTTTT
TRBJ1-3	.	TRBV30	CAWSVARGNTIYF	TGTGCCTGGAGTGTGGCCCGGGGTAACACCATATATTTT
TRBJ1-5	TRBD1	TRBV18	CASSPRTGLGNQPQHF	TGTGCCAGCTCACCCAGGACAGGGTTGGGCAATCAGCCCCAGCATTTT
TRBJ1-5	TRBD1	TRBV5-5	CASSRQGAGSNQPQHF	TGTGCCAGCAGCCGACAGGGGGCGGGTAGCAATCAGCCCCAGCATTTT
TRBJ2-5	TRBD2	TRBV18	CASSLKTSGGPQETQYF	TGTGCCAGCTCACTGAAGACTAGCGGGGGACCCCAAGAGACCCAGTACTTC
TRBJ1-5	.	TRBV6-1	CASSEAVGINQPQHF	TGTGCCAGCAGTGAAGCGGTTGGCATAAATCAGCCCCAGCATTTT